These 20 T cell receptor beta chains were sequenced from one sample in a study of blood T cell repertoires in COVID-19. Here immunoSEQ multiplex PCR was the method, and the copy in TCRdb shows in-frame clones only, minus some. The profile shows about 47,000 clones, 81% of them singletons. Source material: peripheral blood. The source of these receptors is a woman of 80 years or more with COVID-19, enrolled during active disease.

This chain connects TRBV6-6 to TRBJ1-4, with TRBD1 matching 9 bases. Germline CDR1 and CDR2: MNHNY and SVGAGI (reference sequence). V shed 3 bases and J 8 bases; nucleotides not matched to a gene: 10. The CDR3 totals 16 residues. In nucleotides, the CDR3 is TGTGCCAGCAGTTATCCAATCCGGACAGGGGACGAAAAACTGTTTTTT. As protein: CASSYPIRTGDEKLFF.

The J gene is TRBJ1-3, the V gene TRBV29-1; D ambiguous. Trimming took off 6 bases at V and 1 base at J, with 10 bases between the two ends. Germline V gene data show CDR1 as SQVTM and CDR2 as ANQGSEA. This CDR3 contains 13 residues. The CDR3 sequence: CSVVSGSGNTIYF. In DNA form, the CDR3 reads TGCAGCGTGGTCTCGGGATCTGGAAACACCATATATTTT.

This chain links TRBV7-2 with TRBJ2-5, with 9 bases that match TRBD1. V trimming: 0 bases; J trimming: 5 bases; junction bases outside the gene matches: 4. The CDR3 spans 15 residues. The germline CDR1 and CDR2 sequences are SGHTA and FQGNSA. CDR3 region: CASSLAGDRAETQYF. In nucleotides, the CDR3 is TGTGCCAGCAGCTTAGCGGGGGACAGGGCGGAGACCCAGTACTTC.

The count of this clone is one. The chain links TRBV11-3 to TRBJ2-2; D gene uncertain. V lost 5 bases and J lost 8, with 6 bases in between. From germline, CDR1 is SGHNT and CDR2 YENEEA. CDR3 size: 11 residues. CDR3 loop: CASSQAGELFF. The CDR3 nucleotides read TGTGCCAGCAGCCAAGCGGGGGAGCTGTTTTTT.

The chain has TRBV5-1 and TRBJ2-3, with no clear D. The CDR3 contains 12 residues. Germline CDR1 and CDR2: SGHRS and YFSETQ. With 1 base removed from V and 6 bases from J, the gap between germline ends came to 6 bases. The CDR3 nucleotides are TGCGCCAGCAGCTTGATTGAGGATACGCAGTATTTT. Translating gives CASSLIEDTQYF.

The chain employs TRBV19 and TRBJ2-1, with TRBD2 matching over 10 bases. Germline V CDR1 and CDR2: LNHDA, SQIVND (reference sequence). V gave up 9 bases and J gave up 8 bases; unmatched junction bases: 13. The CDR3 has 15 amino acids. Here the CDR3 reads CASQYTGLAAYEQFF. CDR3 nucleotides: TGTGCCAGCCAGTATACAGGACTAGCGGCTTATGAGCAGTTCTTC.

The V gene is TRBV5-1, the J gene TRBJ1-6, with D possibly being TRBD1 (5 bases). Germline CDR1 is SGHRS and CDR2 is YFSETQ. The CDR3 covers 15 residues. V was cut by 0 bases and J by 8 bases, with 12 bases left in between. CDR3 loop: CASSLAGAVYSPLHF. In DNA, the CDR3 is TGCGCCAGCAGCTTGGCTGGGGCGGTTTATTCACCCCTCCACTTT.

The chain couples TRBV5-6 to TRBJ2-2, with 12 bases that match TRBD1. Germline CDR1 reads SGHDT; CDR2 reads YYEEEE. The V and J ends lost 4 bases and 4 bases, in that order; junction bases with no gene match: 5. This CDR3 has 16 residues. The CDR3 here is CASSTMGQGATGELFF. In DNA form, the CDR3 reads TGTGCCAGCAGCACAATGGGACAGGGGGCCACCGGGGAGCTGTTTTTT.

This clone came up a few times. V usage is TRBV9 and J usage is TRBJ1-1; 9 nucleotides agree with TRBD1. With V trimmed by 4 bases and J by 1 base, 8 bases remained unmatched. Germline CDR1 SGDLS, CDR2 YYNGEE. The CDR3 length is 16 residues. The CDR3 loop reads CASSPGTGHSNTEAFF. As DNA, the CDR3 is TGTGCCAGCAGCCCCGGGACAGGGCATTCGAACACTGAAGCTTTCTTT.

The CDR3 sequence: CASSLARLAGGPREETQYF. The CDR3, as DNA: TGTGCCAGCAGCTTAGCGCGACTAGCGGGAGGGCCGCGGGAGGAGACCCAGTACTTC. V usage is TRBV7-8 and J usage is TRBJ2-5, with TRBD2 matching 14 bases. J lost 5 bases, V lost 0 bases, and 11 bases had no gene match. The CDR3 loop spans 19 amino acids. The germline gives CDR1 SGHVS, CDR2 FQNEAQ.

This clone came up a few times. The chain's CDR3 is CASRGTAPNSPLHF. The CDR3 DNA reads as TGTGCCAGCCGAGGGACAGCCCCTAATTCACCCCTCCACTTT. The chain combines TRBV2 with TRBJ1-6; 7 bases line up with TRBD1. Germline assignment: CDR1 SNHLY and CDR2 FYNNEI. Losses at the gene ends were 8 bases for V and 6 bases for J; bases not matched to a gene: 7. The CDR3 is made up of 14 amino acids. The full variable domain, completed using reference TRBV2 and TRBJ1-6, is EPEVTQTPSHQVTQMGQEVILRCVPISNHLYFYWYRQILGQKVEFLVSFYNNEISEKSEIFDDQFSVERPDGSNFTLKIRSTKLEDSAMYFCASRGTAPNSPLHFGNGTRLTVT.

The J gene is TRBJ2-2, the V gene TRBV7-8; possible D gene TRBD2, 5 bases. CDR3 size: 19 residues. The germline gives CDR1 SGHVS, CDR2 FQNEAQ. Trimming pared 4 bases from V and 0 bases from J, leaving 21 bases between. CDR3 DNA sequence: TGTGCCAGCAGCTACCCCACTAAGCGGAGGCCCTCGAACACCGGGGAGCTGTTTTTT. Encoded protein: CASSYPTKRRPSNTGELFF.

The chain carries TRBV11-2 and TRBJ2-3; TRBD2 might be the D (5 bases). Trimming removed 5 bases from V and 1 base from J, with 10 bases in between. CDR1 is SGHAT, CDR2 FQNNGV, per germline. This CDR3 is 14 amino acids long. The CDR3 coding sequence is TGTGCCAGCAGCCTCGCGGGTGGCACAGATACGCAGTATTTT. Residues: CASSLAGGTDTQYF.

The chain couples TRBV9 to TRBJ2-1, with D possibly matching TRBD2 (6 bases). The CDR3 sequence is 15 residues long. V shed 1 base and J shed 9 bases, with 17 bases lying between them. The germline gives CDR1 SGDLS, CDR2 YYNGEE. This CDR3 reads CASSVKVAERGEQFF. Written as DNA, the CDR3 is TGTGCCAGCAGCGTAAAGGTAGCGGAGAGGGGTGAGCAGTTCTTC.

The V and J genes are TRBV27 and TRBJ1-5, with D unresolved. The CDR3 is 13 amino acids. Germline values: CDR1 MNHEY, CDR2 SMNVEV (reference sequence). Trimming pared 8 bases from V and 1 base from J, leaving 9 bases between. The CDR3 loop reads CASATESNQPQHF. The CDR3, as DNA: TGTGCCAGCGCGACGGAGAGCAATCAGCCCCAGCATTTT.

The chain employs TRBV5-1 and TRBJ1-2, with D tentatively TRBD1 (5 bases). The CDR3 totals 14 residues. Germline V lookup: CDR1 SGHRS, CDR2 YFSETQ. V dropped 0 bases and J dropped 2 bases, with 8 bases sitting between them. The CDR3 bases are TGCGCCAGCAGCTTGGGACAGCCCAACTATGGCTACACCTTC. It translates to CASSLGQPNYGYTF.

The V call is TRBV3-1 (or the pseudogene TRBV3-2), the J call TRBJ1-4, with D hard to call. Germline V CDR1 and CDR2: LGHDT, YNNKEL (reference sequence). The CDR3 contains 15 residues. V was pared by 5 bases and J by 5 bases, with 15 bases between. For the CDR3, the DNA is TGTGCCAGCAGCGACCCGGCAGGCAGGAATGAAAAACTGTTTTTT. Translating it yields CASSDPAGRNEKLFF.

This clone is a singleton in its sample. The rearrangement links TRBV30 to TRBJ1-1; 9 positions agree with TRBD1. In germline, CDR1 is GTSNPN, CDR2 SVGIG (reference sequence). V shed 7 bases and J 5 bases; nucleotides not matched to a gene: 8. This CDR3 has 13 amino acids. Written as DNA, the CDR3 is TGTGCCTCAATGACAGGGGGAATTACTGAAGCTTTCTTT. It translates to CASMTGGITEAFF.

The chain uses TRBV6-2 or TRBV6-3 and TRBJ1-1; possible D gene TRBD1, 6 bases. Trimming removed 5 bases from V and 1 base from J, with 11 bases in between. Germline CDR1 MNHEY, CDR2 SVGEGT. This CDR3 comprises 14 residues. This chain's CDR3 is CASSPQGGNTEAFF. The DNA of the CDR3 is TGTGCCAGCAGTCCCCAAGGGGGGAACACTGAAGCTTTCTTT.

The CDR3 sequence: CASSDRSGNQETQYF. Here the CDR3 DNA reads TGCGCCAGCAGTGATCGCTCGGGAAACCAAGAGACCCAGTACTTC. V usage is TRBV5-1 and J usage is TRBJ2-5, with D maybe TRBD2 (5 bases). CDR3 length equals 15 residues. Germline-derived CDR1 and CDR2 are SGHRS and YFSETQ. V dropped 5 bases and J dropped 0 bases, with 14 bases sitting between them.